This record looks at one T cell receptor beta chain sequence and its context. Generated by immunoSEQ multiplex PCR, the TCRdb table keeps only in-frame clones and is missing some. Among 200,000 to 250,000 clones, approximately 86% were seen once, and the ten largest hold roughly 1.6%. Adults between roughly 18 and 90 years of age took part from 24 US areas. In assigning cohorts, the study relied on participant-reported clinical history. The recovered donors of Cohort 3 showed two negative PCRs, clearance, or symptom resolution. CDR3 length: 13 residues. The ends were cut back, 0 bases at V and 5 bases at J, with 7 bases in the middle. CDR1 is LGHDT, CDR2 YNNKEL, per germline (reference sequence). This specimen comes from a study of blood T cell repertoires in COVID-19. Study-level background: PBMCs, B-cell-depleted T cells, or T cells provided the cDNA or gDNA that made up the material.

The J gene is TRBJ1-1, the V gene TRBV3-1 (or the pseudogene TRBV3-2); D ambiguous. Sequenced: PBMCs or T cells enriched from blood (not recorded which). This clonotype originated in a woman between 45 and 60 years old who had recovered from COVID-19. The CDR3: CASSQDSRTEAFF. As DNA, the CDR3 is TGTGCCAGCAGCCAAGATTCGCGGACTGAAGCTTTCTTT.